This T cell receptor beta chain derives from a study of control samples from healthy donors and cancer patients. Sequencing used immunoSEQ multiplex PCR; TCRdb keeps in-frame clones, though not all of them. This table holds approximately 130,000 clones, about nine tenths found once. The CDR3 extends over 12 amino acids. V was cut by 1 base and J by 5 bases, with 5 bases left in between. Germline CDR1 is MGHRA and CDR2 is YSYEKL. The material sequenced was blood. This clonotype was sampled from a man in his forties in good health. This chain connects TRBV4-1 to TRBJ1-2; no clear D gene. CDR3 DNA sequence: TGCGCCAGCAGCCAAGTGGGTTATGGCTACACCTTC. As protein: CASSQVGYGYTF.